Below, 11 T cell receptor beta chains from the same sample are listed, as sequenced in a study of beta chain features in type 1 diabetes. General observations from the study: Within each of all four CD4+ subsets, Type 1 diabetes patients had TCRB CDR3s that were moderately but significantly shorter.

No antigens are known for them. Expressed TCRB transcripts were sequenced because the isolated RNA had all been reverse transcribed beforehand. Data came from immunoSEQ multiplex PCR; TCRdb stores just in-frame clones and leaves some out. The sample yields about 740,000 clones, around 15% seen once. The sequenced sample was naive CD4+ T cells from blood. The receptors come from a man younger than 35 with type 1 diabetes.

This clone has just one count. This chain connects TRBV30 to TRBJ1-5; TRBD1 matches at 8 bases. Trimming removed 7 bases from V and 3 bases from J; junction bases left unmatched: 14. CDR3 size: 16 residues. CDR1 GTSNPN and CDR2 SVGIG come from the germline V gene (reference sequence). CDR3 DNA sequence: TGTGCCTACTCGGGACAGGTGAATGTCCTCAATCAGCCCCAGCATTTT. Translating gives CAYSGQVNVLNQPQHF.

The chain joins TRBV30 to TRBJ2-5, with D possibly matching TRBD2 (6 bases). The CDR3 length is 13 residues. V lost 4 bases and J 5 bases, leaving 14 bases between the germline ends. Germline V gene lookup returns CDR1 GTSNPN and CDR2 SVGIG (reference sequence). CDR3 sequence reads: CAWTVRGFETQYF. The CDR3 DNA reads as TGTGCCTGGACCGTGCGGGGTTTTGAGACCCAGTACTTC.

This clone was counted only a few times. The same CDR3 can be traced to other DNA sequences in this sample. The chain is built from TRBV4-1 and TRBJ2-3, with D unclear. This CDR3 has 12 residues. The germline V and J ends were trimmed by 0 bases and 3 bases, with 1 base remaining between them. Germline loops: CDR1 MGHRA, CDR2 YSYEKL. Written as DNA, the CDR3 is TGCGCCAGCAGCCAAGAGACAGATACGCAGTATTTT. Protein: CASSQETDTQYF.

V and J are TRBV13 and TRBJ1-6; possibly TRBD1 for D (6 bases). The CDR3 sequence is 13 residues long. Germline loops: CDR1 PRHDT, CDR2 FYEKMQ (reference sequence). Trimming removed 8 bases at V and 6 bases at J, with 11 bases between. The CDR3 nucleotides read TGTGCCAGCCGAGGACAGCCTAATTCACCCCTCCACTTT. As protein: CASRGQPNSPLHF.

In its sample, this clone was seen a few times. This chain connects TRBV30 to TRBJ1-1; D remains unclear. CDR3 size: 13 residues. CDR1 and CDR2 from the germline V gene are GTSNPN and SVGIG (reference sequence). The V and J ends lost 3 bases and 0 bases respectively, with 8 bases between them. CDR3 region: CAWRLYLNTEAFF. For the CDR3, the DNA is TGTGCCTGGAGATTGTACCTGAACACTGAAGCTTTCTTT.

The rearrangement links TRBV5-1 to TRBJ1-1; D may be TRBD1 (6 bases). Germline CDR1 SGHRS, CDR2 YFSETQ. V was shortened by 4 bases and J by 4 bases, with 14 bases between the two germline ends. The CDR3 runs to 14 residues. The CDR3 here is CASSPGQRGTEAFF. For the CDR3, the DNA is TGCGCCAGCAGCCCCGGACAGAGGGGCACTGAAGCTTTCTTT.

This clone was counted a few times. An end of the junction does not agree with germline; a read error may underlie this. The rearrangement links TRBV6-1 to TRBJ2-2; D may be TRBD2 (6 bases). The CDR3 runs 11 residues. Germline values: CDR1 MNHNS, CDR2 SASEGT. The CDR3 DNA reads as TGTGCCAGCAGTTACAGCGGGCAGCTGTTTTTT. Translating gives CASSYSGQLFF.

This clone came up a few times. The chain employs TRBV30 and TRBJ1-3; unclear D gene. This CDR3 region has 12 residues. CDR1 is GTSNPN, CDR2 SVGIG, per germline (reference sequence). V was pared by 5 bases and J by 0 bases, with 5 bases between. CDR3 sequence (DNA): TGTGCCTGGGATCCCTCTGGAAACACCATATATTTT. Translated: CAWDPSGNTIYF.

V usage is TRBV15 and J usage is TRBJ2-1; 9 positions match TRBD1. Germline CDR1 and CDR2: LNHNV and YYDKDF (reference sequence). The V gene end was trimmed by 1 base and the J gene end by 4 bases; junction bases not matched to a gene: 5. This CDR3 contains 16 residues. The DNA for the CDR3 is TGTGCCACCAGCAGAGGTGGGGACAGGGCATACAATGAGCAGTTCTTC. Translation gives CATSRGGDRAYNEQFF.

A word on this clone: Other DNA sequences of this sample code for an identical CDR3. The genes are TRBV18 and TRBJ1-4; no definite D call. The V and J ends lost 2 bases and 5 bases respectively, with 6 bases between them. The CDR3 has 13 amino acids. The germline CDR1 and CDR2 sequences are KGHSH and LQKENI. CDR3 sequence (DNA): TGTGCCAGCTCACCAAGGACCAATGAAAAACTGTTTTTT. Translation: CASSPRTNEKLFF.

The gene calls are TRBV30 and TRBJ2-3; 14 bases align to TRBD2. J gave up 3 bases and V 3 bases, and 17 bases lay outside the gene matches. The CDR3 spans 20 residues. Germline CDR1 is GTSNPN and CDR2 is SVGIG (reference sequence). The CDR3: CAWSNWGLAGAHTRTDTQYF. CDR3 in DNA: TGTGCCTGGAGCAACTGGGGACTAGCGGGGGCCCACACCCGAACAGATACGCAGTATTTT.